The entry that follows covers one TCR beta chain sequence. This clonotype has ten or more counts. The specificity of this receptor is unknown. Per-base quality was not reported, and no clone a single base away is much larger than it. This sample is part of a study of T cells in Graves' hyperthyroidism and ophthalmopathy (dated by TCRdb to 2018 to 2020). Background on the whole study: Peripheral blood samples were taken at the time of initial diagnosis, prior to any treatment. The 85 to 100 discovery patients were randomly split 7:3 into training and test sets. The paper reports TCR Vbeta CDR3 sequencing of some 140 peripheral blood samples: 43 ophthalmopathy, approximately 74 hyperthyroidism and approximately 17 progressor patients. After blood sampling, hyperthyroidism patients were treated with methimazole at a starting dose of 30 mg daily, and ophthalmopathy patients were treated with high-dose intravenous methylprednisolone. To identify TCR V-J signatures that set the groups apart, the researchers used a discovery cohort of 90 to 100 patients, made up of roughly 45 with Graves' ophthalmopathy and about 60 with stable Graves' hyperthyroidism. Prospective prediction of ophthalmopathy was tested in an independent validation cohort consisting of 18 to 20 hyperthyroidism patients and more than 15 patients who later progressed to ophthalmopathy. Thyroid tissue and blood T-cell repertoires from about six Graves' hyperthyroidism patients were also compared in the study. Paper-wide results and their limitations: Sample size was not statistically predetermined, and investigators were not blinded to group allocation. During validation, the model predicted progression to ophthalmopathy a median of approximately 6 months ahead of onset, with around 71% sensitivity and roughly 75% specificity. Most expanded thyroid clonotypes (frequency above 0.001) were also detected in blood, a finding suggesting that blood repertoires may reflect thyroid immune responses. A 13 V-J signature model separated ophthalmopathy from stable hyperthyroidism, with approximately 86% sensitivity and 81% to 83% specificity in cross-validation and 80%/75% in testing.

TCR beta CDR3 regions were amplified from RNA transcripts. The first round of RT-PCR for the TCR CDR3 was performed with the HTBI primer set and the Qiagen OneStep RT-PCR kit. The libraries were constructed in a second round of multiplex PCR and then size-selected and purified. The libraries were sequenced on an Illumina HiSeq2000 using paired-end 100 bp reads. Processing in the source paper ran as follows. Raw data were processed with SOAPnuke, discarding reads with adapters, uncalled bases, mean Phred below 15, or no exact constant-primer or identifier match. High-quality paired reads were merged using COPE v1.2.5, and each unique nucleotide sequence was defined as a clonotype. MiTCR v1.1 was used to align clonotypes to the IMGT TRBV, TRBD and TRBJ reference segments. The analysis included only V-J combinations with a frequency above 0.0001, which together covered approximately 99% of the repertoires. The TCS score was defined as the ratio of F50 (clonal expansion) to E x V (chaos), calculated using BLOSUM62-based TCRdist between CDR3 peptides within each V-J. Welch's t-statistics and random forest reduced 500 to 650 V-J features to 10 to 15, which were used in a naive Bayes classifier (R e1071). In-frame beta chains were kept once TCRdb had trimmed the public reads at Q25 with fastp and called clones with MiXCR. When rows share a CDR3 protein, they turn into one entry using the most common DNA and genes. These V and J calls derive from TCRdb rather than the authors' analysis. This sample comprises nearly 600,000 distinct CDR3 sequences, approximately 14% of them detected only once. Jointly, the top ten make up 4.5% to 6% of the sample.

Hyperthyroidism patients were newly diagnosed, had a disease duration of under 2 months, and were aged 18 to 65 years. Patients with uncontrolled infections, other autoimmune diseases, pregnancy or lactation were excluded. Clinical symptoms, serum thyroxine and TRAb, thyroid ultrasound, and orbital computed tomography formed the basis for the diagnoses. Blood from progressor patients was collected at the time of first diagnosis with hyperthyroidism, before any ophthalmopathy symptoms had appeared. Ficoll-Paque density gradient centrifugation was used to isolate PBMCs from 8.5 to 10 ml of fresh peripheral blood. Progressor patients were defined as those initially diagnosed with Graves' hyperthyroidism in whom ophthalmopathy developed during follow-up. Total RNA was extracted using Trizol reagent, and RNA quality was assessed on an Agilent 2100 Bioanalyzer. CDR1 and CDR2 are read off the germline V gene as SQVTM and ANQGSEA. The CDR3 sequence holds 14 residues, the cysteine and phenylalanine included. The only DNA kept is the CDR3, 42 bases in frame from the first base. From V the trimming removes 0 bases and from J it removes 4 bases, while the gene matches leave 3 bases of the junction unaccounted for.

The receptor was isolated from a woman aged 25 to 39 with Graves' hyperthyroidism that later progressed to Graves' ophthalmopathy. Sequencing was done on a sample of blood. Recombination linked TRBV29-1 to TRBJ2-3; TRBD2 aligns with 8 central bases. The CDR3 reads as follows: CSVEDGGGADTQYF. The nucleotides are TGCAGCGTTGAAGACGGGGGGGGCGCAGATACGCAGTATTTT.